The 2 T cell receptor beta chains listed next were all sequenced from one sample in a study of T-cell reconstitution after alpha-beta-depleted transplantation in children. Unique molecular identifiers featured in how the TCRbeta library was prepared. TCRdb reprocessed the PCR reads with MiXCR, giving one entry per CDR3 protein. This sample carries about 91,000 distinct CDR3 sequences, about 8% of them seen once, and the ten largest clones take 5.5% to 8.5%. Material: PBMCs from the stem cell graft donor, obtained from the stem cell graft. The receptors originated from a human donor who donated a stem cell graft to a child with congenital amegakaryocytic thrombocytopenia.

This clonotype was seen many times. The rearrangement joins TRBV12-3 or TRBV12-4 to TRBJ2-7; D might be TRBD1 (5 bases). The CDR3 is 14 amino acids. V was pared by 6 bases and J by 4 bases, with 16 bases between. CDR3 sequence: CASRMSVKGYEQYF. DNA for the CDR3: TGTGCCAGCAGGATGTCCGTAAAGGGGTACGAGCAGTACTTC.

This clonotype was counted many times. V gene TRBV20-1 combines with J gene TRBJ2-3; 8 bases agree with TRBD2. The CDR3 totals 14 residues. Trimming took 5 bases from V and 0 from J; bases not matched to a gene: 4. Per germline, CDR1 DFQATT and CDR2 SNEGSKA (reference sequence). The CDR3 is CSARGGPSTDTQYF. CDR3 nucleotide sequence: TGCAGTGCTCGCGGGGGGCCCAGCACAGATACGCAGTATTTT.